This T cell receptor beta chain was recovered during a study of control samples from healthy donors and cancer patients (dated by TCRdb to 2018 to 2020). A word on this clone: Its antigen specificity is not known. No base-level quality is on record; no much larger clone is a single base apart.

Library creation used the immunoSEQ multiplex PCR assay. TCRdb took this table from immuneACCESS and kept in-frame rearrangements with V and J called. Such tables lack part of the clones; where checked against another copy, unresolved V genes explain under half of the gap, and the rest is unexplained. This sample comprises over 150,000 clones, more than 90% of them detected only once. Just over 2% of the sample is held by the ten biggest clonotypes. The sequence derives from a woman between 40 and 55 years old in good health. The sample was blood.

The CDR3 in this case is CASSDIASGGDSYEQYF. The nucleotides are TGTGCCAGCAGTGACATTGCTAGCGGGGGGGACTCCTACGAGCAGTACTTC. Recombination connected TRBV2 to TRBJ2-7, with 12 bases in between that match TRBD2. Taken from cysteine to phenylalanine, the CDR3 has 17 residues. Only the CDR3 DNA is retained, 51 bases long and in frame from the first base. For this chain, trimming is 3 bases at the V end and 0 bases at the J end, and the number of junction bases without a gene match is 6. The germline V gene specifies SNHLY as CDR1 and FYNNEI as CDR2.